The 18 T cell receptor beta chains reported below all come from one sample, sequenced in a study of T cell changes during pregnancy in multiple sclerosis. TCRdb's table, derived via immunoSEQ multiplex PCR, lists solely in-frame clones and lacks some. There are 55,000 to 75,000 clones in the sample; approximately 90% occur only once, and approximately 1.5% lies in the top ten. Source: peripheral blood, taken in the third trimester of pregnancy. All receptors derive from a female donor in good health, enrolled as a control in a pregnancy study.

The chain employs TRBV4-1 and TRBJ2-7; D unclear. The ends were cut back, 0 bases at V and 5 bases at J, with 8 bases in the middle. Germline-derived CDR1 and CDR2 are MGHRA and YSYEKL. The CDR3 loop spans 13 amino acids. CDR3 bases: TGCGCCAGCAGCCAAGAGTCCCAGAACGAGCAGTACTTC. Translated: CASSQESQNEQYF.

The sample holds one count of this clone. The V gene is TRBV13, the J gene TRBJ2-1; no firm D call. The V gene's germline CDR1 is PRHDT and CDR2 FYEKMQ (reference sequence). This CDR3 contains 16 residues. Trimming removed 1 base at V and 6 bases at J, with 16 bases between. The CDR3 bases are TGTGCCAGCAGCTTAGTTCGGCTAGTAGTCGGCAATGAGCAGTTCTTC. Translating it yields CASSLVRLVVGNEQFF. The whole variable domain, remainder taken from reference TRBV13 and TRBJ2-1, is AAGVIQSPRHLIKEKRETATLKCYPIPRHDTVYWYQQGPGQDPQFLISFYEKMQSDKGSIPDRFSAQQFSDYHSELNMSSLELGDSALYFCASSLVRLVVGNEQFFGPGTRLTVL.

This sequence joins TRBV28 and TRBJ2-5; perhaps TRBD1 as D (6 bases). Trimming removed 10 bases at V and 5 bases at J, with 14 bases between. Germline CDR1 and CDR2: MDHEN and SYDVKM. The CDR3 covers 12 residues. The CDR3 reads CATDSLAETQYF. CDR3 sequence (DNA): TGTGCCACGGACAGCCTGGCGGAGACCCAGTACTTC. Combining the CDR3 with reference TRBV28 and TRBJ2-5 gives the whole variable domain DVKVTQSSRYLVKRTGEKVFLECVQDMDHENMFWYRQDPGLGLRLIYFSYDVKMKEKGDIPEGYSVSREKKERFSLILESASTNQTSMYLCATDSLAETQYFGPGTRLLVL.

V usage is TRBV25-1 and J usage is TRBJ1-5, with D unclear. The CDR3 runs 15 residues. Trimming stripped 5 bases from V and 0 bases from J, with 11 bases between. CDR1 and CDR2 from the germline V gene are MGHDK and SYGVNS. CDR3 region: CASSPSVNSNQPQHF. The CDR3 DNA is TGTGCCAGCAGTCCCAGCGTCAATAGCAATCAGCCCCAGCATTTT.

This sequence joins TRBV4-3 and TRBJ2-7, with 7 bases matching TRBD1. The CDR3 length is 17 residues. The germline V gene encodes CDR1 LGHNA and CDR2 YSLEER. J lost 2 bases, V lost 3 bases, and 13 bases had no gene match. The CDR3 here is CASSHAYGTVDAYEQYF. The CDR3 DNA reads as TGCGCCAGCAGCCATGCTTACGGGACAGTGGACGCCTACGAGCAGTACTTC.

V usage is TRBV11-2 and J usage is TRBJ1-3; D is ambiguous. Looked up from germline, CDR1 is SGHAT and CDR2 is FQNNGV. CDR3 size: 15 residues. V lost 0 bases to trimming and J lost 4 bases, with 10 bases between them. In DNA, the CDR3 is TGTGCCAGCAGCTTAGAGGCCGGGGTGGGAAACACCATATATTTT. Amino acid sequence: CASSLEAGVGNTIYF.

The rearrangement uses TRBV18 and TRBJ1-1; 8 positions match TRBD1. CDR1 and CDR2 (germline): KGHSH, LQKENI. The CDR3 is made up of 14 amino acids. With V trimmed by 3 bases and J by 1 base, 1 base remained unmatched. As DNA, the CDR3 is TGTGCCAGCTCACCGGACAGGGCGAACACTGAAGCTTTCTTT. Translated, it gives CASSPDRANTEAFF.

The rearrangement uses TRBV7-3 and TRBJ2-6, with 9 positions matching TRBD1. Germline loops: CDR1 SGHTA, CDR2 FQGTGA. The CDR3 runs to 18 residues. V was pared by 3 bases and J by 0 bases, with 6 bases of the junction left unmatched. The CDR3 coding sequence is TGTGCCAGCAGCTTTACAGGGGGCCAGTTCTCTGGGGCCAACGTCCTGACTTTC. This codes for CASSFTGGQFSGANVLTF. The entire variable domain, with the rest obtained from reference TRBV7-3 and TRBJ2-6, is as follows: GAGVSQTPSNKVTEKGKYVELRCDPISGHTALYWYRQSLGQGPEFLIYFQGTGAADDSGLPNDRFFAVRPEGSVSTLKIQRTERGDSAVYLCASSFTGGQFSGANVLTFGAGSRLTVL.

V is TRBV28 and J is TRBJ2-2; D is ambiguous. This CDR3 is 13 amino acids long. Trimming took 10 bases from V and 2 from J, leaving 11 bases between them. The germline CDR1 and CDR2 sequences are MDHEN and SYDVKM. DNA of the CDR3: TGTGCCACTTACCTAAGAAACACCGGGGAGCTGTTTTTT. Translation gives CATYLRNTGELFF. Supplemented by reference TRBV28 and TRBJ2-2, the full variable domain reads DVKVTQSSRYLVKRTGEKVFLECVQDMDHENMFWYRQDPGLGLRLIYFSYDVKMKEKGDIPEGYSVSREKKERFSLILESASTNQTSMYLCATYLRNTGELFFGEGSRLTVL.

This chain uses TRBV6-5 with TRBJ1-4; possibly TRBD1 for D (6 bases). Deletions cut 0 bases from V and 6 bases from J, with 14 bases between. The CDR3 totals 16 residues. Germline loops: CDR1 MNHEY, CDR2 SVGAGI. CDR3 region: CASSYSPGAGDEKLFF. As DNA, the CDR3 is TGTGCCAGCAGTTACTCCCCAGGGGCGGGGGATGAAAAACTGTTTTTT.

The V gene is TRBV29-1, the J gene TRBJ2-7, with TRBD1 matching over 10 bases. Germline V gene lookup returns CDR1 SQVTM and CDR2 ANQGSEA. V shed 3 bases and J 2 bases; nucleotides not matched to a gene: 4. The CDR3 runs 14 residues. CDR3 coding DNA: TGCAGCGTTGACGGACAGGGGGGGGCCTACGAGCAGTACTTC. Protein product: CSVDGQGGAYEQYF.

The table lists this clone with a few counts. The chain employs TRBV6-1 and TRBJ1-6, with 7 positions matching TRBD1. In germline, CDR1 is MNHNS, CDR2 SASEGT. The J segment lost 6 bases and the V segment lost 7 bases, leaving 6 bases of the junction unmatched. The CDR3 extends over 14 amino acids. CDR3: CASTLGQINSPLHF. The CDR3 nucleotides read TGTGCCAGCACTTTGGGACAGATTAATTCACCCCTCCACTTT.

The gene calls are TRBV2 and TRBJ1-4, with D uncertain. The CDR3 length is 15 residues. The V end lost 2 bases, the J end lost 8 bases, and 15 bases lay between the germline ends. Germline V CDR1 and CDR2: SNHLY, FYNNEI. CDR3 coding DNA: TGTGCCAGCAGTGAATCGGTTTCGTGGTCGGAAAAACTGTTTTTT. Its translation: CASSESVSWSEKLFF.

In DNA, the CDR3 is TGTGCCAGCTCTCTAACGCGTCAGGGAGGTCAGCCCCAGCATTTT. Its translation is CASSLTRQGGQPQHF. The chain has TRBV2 and TRBJ1-5; D is possibly TRBD1 (5 bases). Between the trimmed V and J ends, which lost 8 bases and 6 bases, there was a span of 20 bases. The length of the CDR3 is 15 residues. CDR1 is SNHLY and CDR2 is FYNNEI in the germline V gene.

This clone was observed a single time. The chain combines TRBV30 with TRBJ1-1; 8 bases fit TRBD1. The CDR3 runs to 14 residues. V gave up 3 bases and J gave up 2 bases; unmatched junction bases: 5. CDR1 is GTSNPN and CDR2 is SVGIG in the germline V gene (reference sequence). CDR3 in DNA: TGTGCCTGGAGCCTGACAGGGGTTAACACTGAAGCTTTCTTT. Translated, it gives CAWSLTGVNTEAFF. The variable domain in full, completed from reference TRBV30 and TRBJ1-1, reads SQTIHQWPATLVQPVGSPLSLECTVEGTSNPNLYWYRQAAGRGLQLLFYSVGIGQISSEVPQNLSASRPQDRQFILSSKKLLLSDSGFYLCAWSLTGVNTEAFFGQGTRLTVV.

The chain links TRBV7-6 to TRBJ2-7, with 7 bases fitting TRBD1. This CDR3 is built from 13 residues. Germline V gene data show CDR1 as SGHVS and CDR2 as FNYEAQ. V shed 5 bases, J shed 7 bases, and the junction held 8 bases outside the gene matches. The CDR3 protein is CASSHRTGAEQYF. The CDR3 DNA reads TGTGCCAGCAGCCACCGGACAGGCGCAGAGCAGTACTTC.

V usage is TRBV21-1 and J usage is TRBJ1-2; the table assigns TRBD1, which was not confirmed against the DNA. TRBV21-1 is listed as a pseudogene. The CDR3 has 16 residues. The CDR3 loop reads CASSKVSTGQPLGYTF. The DNA for the CDR3 is TGTGCCAGCAGCAAAGTATCGACGGGACAGCCCCTTGGCTACACCTTC.

This chain connects TRBV7-9 to TRBJ2-1, with 7 positions matching TRBD1. Trimming removed 6 bases from V and 4 bases from J; junction bases left unmatched: 6. This CDR3 comprises 14 residues. CDR1 is SEHNR and CDR2 is FQNEAQ in the germline V gene (reference sequence). CDR3 residues: CASRPKQGYNEQFF. CDR3 nucleotides: TGTGCCAGCAGACCAAAACAGGGGTACAATGAGCAGTTCTTC.